These T cell receptor beta chains were read from a single sample in a study of beta chain features in type 1 diabetes. The protocol was immunoSEQ multiplex PCR, while the TCRdb copy is restricted to in-frame clones and leaves out a portion. The sample holds around 250,000 clones, less than 35% seen once. Sequencing used central memory CD4+ T cells from blood. The receptors were sampled from a man younger than 45 in good health. Each CDR3 is given with its conserved first and last residue. The D gene is left open where the match is weak. Clone size is not always given. Where it is, it says once, few, many or a class for expanded clones.

DNA	CDR3	J	D	V	size
TGTGCCAGCAGTCCGCAGGGGGCGGAGGATACGCAGTATTTT	CASSPQGAEDTQYF	TRBJ2-3	TRBD1	TRBV6-6	few
TGTGCCTTCCAGGGCCTAGCCCGGGAGACCCAGTACTTC	CAFQGLARETQYF	TRBJ2-5	NA	TRBV28	NA
TGTGCCAGCAGCCAATCGGGAGACTCCTCCACAGATACGCAGTATTTT	CASSQSGDSSTDTQYF	TRBJ2-3	NA	TRBV4-2	few
TGTGCCAGCAGCTTAGCCGGGGGCGCCACCGGGGAGCTGTTTTTT	CASSLAGGATGELFF	TRBJ2-2	NA	TRBV7-8	NA
TGCGCCAGCAGCTTGGTGGGAGTGGGGCAGTACCAAGAGACCCAGTACTTC	CASSLVGVGQYQETQYF	TRBJ2-5	NA	TRBV5-1	few
TGTGCCAGCAGTCCACTACCTCAGGGGAACACTGAAGCTTTCTTT	CASSPLPQGNTEAFF	TRBJ1-1	NA	TRBV27	NA
TGTGCCAGCAGCTCAGGGGTGAGGGCGGCCAACGTCCTGACTTTC	CASSSGVRAANVLTF	TRBJ2-6	NA	TRBV5-4	NA
TGCGCCAGCAGCACGGACTCTGAGCAGTTCTTC	CASSTDSEQFF	TRBJ2-1	NA	TRBV5-1	few
TGTGCCAGCAGGAGAGATACCTCAACTGGGACAGGTCGAGAGACCCAGTACTTC	CASRRDTSTGTGRETQYF	TRBJ2-5	TRBD1	TRBV7-9	NA
TGCAGCGTTGAACGGGGCACAGATACGCAGTATTTT	CSVERGTDTQYF	TRBJ2-3	NA	TRBV29-1	NA